The 2 T cell receptor beta chains reported below all come from one sample, sequenced in a study of cytomegalovirus exposure and HLA in healthy donors. Amplification used 60 Vbeta primers and 13 Jbeta primers. This table comes from immunoSEQ multiplex PCR, and its TCRdb copy is limited to in-frame clones, with some not included. The sample has approximately 95,000 clones, about 81% seen once. The sequenced material came from PBMCs. These receptor sequences come from a man aged 18 to 35 in good health and CMV-seropositive.

J is TRBJ1-1 and V is TRBV6-7, with D perhaps matching TRBD1 (5 bases). TRBV6-7 is an ORF, and what it does is uncertain. The CDR3 runs to 14 residues. The ends were cut back, 0 bases at V and 0 bases at J, with 5 bases in the middle. The CDR3 DNA follows: TGTGCCAGCAGTTACTCGGGGCTGAACACTGAAGCTTTCTTT. Amino acid sequence: CASSYSGLNTEAFF.

This clone was seen a single time. The rearrangement links TRBV11-3 to TRBJ2-3; 9 bases are shared with TRBD1. This CDR3 contains 14 residues. The ends lost 5 bases at V and 3 bases at J; junction bases unmatched: 3. The germline CDR1 and CDR2 sequences are SGHNT and YENEEA. The CDR3 sequence is CASSPGQGTDTQYF. The CDR3 DNA reads as TGTGCCAGCAGCCCAGGACAGGGGACAGATACGCAGTATTTT.